This T cell receptor (beta chain) was sequenced in a study of vaccination and CD4 T cells after COVID-19. Study as a whole: It was a median roughly 100 days after diagnosis, with a range of 35 to 161, that post-COVID samples were drawn.

Treatment specified: approximately 11-day PBMC culture with coronavirus spike peptide pools or control peptides (ViraFEST assay). The Oncomine TCR Beta short-read assay sequenced DNA from cultured CD4+ T cells. In TCRdb, the PCR reads were re-called with MiXCR into one record per CDR3 protein. The sample lists 20,000 or so distinct CDR3 sequences, over 20% occurring once. Germline assignment: CDR1 SGHTS and CDR2 YDEGEE. The length of the CDR3 is 15 residues. The V and J ends lost 4 bases and 3 bases, in that order; junction bases with no gene match: 6. The study, taken as a whole, reports: Although the median of SARS-CoV-2-reactive clonotypes rose from about 20 to 38, the change was not significant. Vaccine-specific clones in convalescent patients were spike mono-reactive in 304 of 307 cases.

In regard to this clonotype: Its specificity is unknown.

This receptor was obtained from a human donor with COVID-19. The rearrangement uses TRBV5-8 and TRBJ1-5; 8 nucleotides agree with TRBD1. The sample taken for sequencing was cultured CD4+ T cells from blood. CDR3 loop: CASSVSDRDNQPQHF. Written as DNA, the CDR3 is TGTGCCAGCAGCGTATCGGACAGGGACAATCAGCCCCAGCATTTT.